A selection of T cell receptor beta chains follows, all from one sample in a study of blood T cell repertoires in COVID-19. The table came from immunoSEQ multiplex PCR; TCRdb's copy has only in-frame clones and leaves some out. There are some 120,000 clones in the sample; 79% occur only once, and under 45% lies in the top ten. Specimen: peripheral blood. These receptors came from a man aged 40-55 years with active or convalescent COVID-19. Each CDR3 is given without its conserved first and last residue.

TRBJ2-2 | TRBV10-3 | AIVEAGELF
TRBJ2-6 | TRBV7-2 | ASSSARGTGANVLT
TRBJ1-4 | TRBV4-2 | ASSRRQGVNEKLF
TRBJ1-5 | TRBV5-5 | ASSFTGGPQH
TRBJ1-2 | TRBV5-4 | ASRAWSDRAYYGYT
TRBJ1-5 | TRBV13 | ASSFWEQPQH
TRBJ1-1 | TRBV5-1 | ASSLWDSTEAF
TRBJ1-3 | TRBV19 | ASSRARVRGNTIY
TRBJ2-6 | TRBV5-1 | ASRQGSGANVLT
TRBJ2-5 | TRBV7-9 | ASSPGVAGSQETQY
TRBJ1-3 | TRBV14 | ASSQAIGNTIY
TRBJ1-1 | TRBV19 | ASSLGVGTEAF
TRBJ2-7 | TRBV6-1 | ASSEQRGPYEQY
TRBJ2-5 | TRBV28 | ASSFYSILSPRRLY
TRBJ2-7 | TRBV27 | ASKGQGERREQY
TRBJ2-4 | TRBV5-1 | ASSPLERGDIQY
TRBJ1-2 | TRBV19 | ASSPTGGGGYT
TRBJ2-2 | TRBV2 | ASRDRDTGELF
TRBJ2-7 | TRBV4-3 | ASSGGQEILYEQY
TRBJ2-1 | TRBV19 | ASRISGGASYNEQF
TRBJ1-6 | TRBV19 | ASSIAAGQNSPLH
TRBJ1-2 | TRBV4-1 | ASSLNPDRVNGYT
TRBJ2-3 | TRBV29-1 | SVEVAGGPDTDTQY
TRBJ2-7 | TRBV7-9 | ASASGGYEQY
TRBJ1-2 | TRBV11-3 | ASSPRGSYGYT
TRBJ1-3 | TRBV7-6 | ASSRDQASSGNAIY
TRBJ1-2 | TRBV7-3 | ASSLADSGESYT
TRBJ2-3 | TRBV5-8 | ASSRGVVGTDTQY
TRBJ1-1 | TRBV7-3 | ASSSIQGSEAF
TRBJ2-1 | TRBV19 | ASSIPTGGQGREQF
TRBJ2-1 | TRBV5-1 | ASSPINGVPPNEQF
TRBJ1-2 | TRBV28 | ASSLGAKTNYGYT
TRBJ1-2 | TRBV6-5 | ASSSYTTGSYGYT
TRBJ2-7 | TRBV3-1/TRBV3-2 | ASSAQTAAGNEQY
TRBJ1-1 | TRBV9 | ASSMTGGATEAF
TRBJ2-5 | TRBV4-3 | ASSQEGGLGETQY
TRBJ2-3 | TRBV4-1 | ASSQEGSGSVGTQY
TRBJ1-1 | TRBV11-2 | ASSPDGRGTEAF
TRBJ2-5 | TRBV27 | ASSPWEAETQY
TRBJ1-2 | TRBV27 | ASRQLREGGYT
TRBJ2-7 | TRBV11-2 | ASSSLLADPYEQY
TRBJ1-1 | TRBV10-1 | ASSESMGLKNTEAF
TRBJ2-7 | TRBV7-6 | ASSLEATSGTREQY
TRBJ1-3 | TRBV19 | ASRKTASTGNTIY
TRBJ2-7 | TRBV28 | ASSLHGEWYEQY
TRBJ2-1 | TRBV5-4 | ASSWGQGASEQF
TRBJ2-3 | TRBV19 | ASSEGGADTQY
TRBJ1-2 | TRBV7-9 | ASSLAGQGNYGYT
TRBJ2-3 | TRBV5-4 | ASSSSGVTDTQY
TRBJ2-3 | TRBV4-3 | ASSQASGVGLSTDTQY
TRBJ1-4 | TRBV3-1/TRBV3-2 | ASSLRDRGRDEKLF
TRBJ1-2 | TRBV6-2/TRBV6-3 | ASSTMTGSSNYGYT
TRBJ1-1 | TRBV19 | ASSIQGAIRNTEAF